The 14 T cell receptor beta chains in this list originate from one sample, sequenced in a study of T-cell reconstitution after alpha-beta-depleted transplantation in children. Unique molecular identifiers were used to barcode this TCRbeta library. TCRdb re-analysed the PCR reads in MiXCR, keeping a single row per CDR3 protein. In the table there are roughly 670,000 distinct CDR3 sequences, less than 15% of which are singletons. The sequences come from PBMCs, collected before TCRalphabeta/CD19-depleted stem cell transplant. The receptors derive from a girl aged 2 to 10 with congenital amegakaryocytic thrombocytopenia, due to receive a stem cell transplant.

In this sample, this clonotype turned up a few times. This chain joins TRBV27 and TRBJ2-7, with D maybe TRBD1 (6 bases). The germline V and J ends were trimmed by 6 bases and 5 bases, with 11 bases remaining between them. This CDR3 is 12 amino acids long. Looked up from germline, CDR1 is MNHEY and CDR2 is SMNVEV (reference sequence). The CDR3 bases are TGTGCCAGCAGCCCCGCAGGGGACGAGCAGTACTTC. It specifies CASSPAGDEQYF.

V usage is TRBV15 and J usage is TRBJ2-2; TRBD2 matches at 8 bases. In germline, CDR1 is LNHNV, CDR2 YYDKDF (reference sequence). CDR3 length equals 16 residues. Trimming cost V 3 bases and J 0 bases; bases outside gene matches: 3. The CDR3 region is CATSSSGEPNTGELFF. DNA for the CDR3: TGTGCCACCAGCAGTAGCGGGGAGCCGAACACCGGGGAGCTGTTTTTT.

The J gene is TRBJ2-7, the V gene TRBV5-5; D is uncertain. The CDR3 totals 14 residues. Germline CDR1 SGHKS, CDR2 YYEKEE (reference sequence). V lost 2 bases, J lost 1 base, and 10 bases lay in between. CDR3 amino acids: CASSFGYGSYEQYF. The DNA for the CDR3 is TGTGCCAGCAGCTTCGGTTACGGGTCCTACGAGCAGTACTTC.

This clonotype was seen a handful of times. This chain uses TRBV7-9 with TRBJ2-1; unclear D gene. This CDR3 comprises 16 residues. The germline V gene encodes CDR1 SEHNR and CDR2 FQNEAQ (reference sequence). The V end lost 2 bases, the J end lost 5 bases, and 16 bases lay between the germline ends. The CDR3 DNA is TGTGCCAGCAGCTTACTGGTTCGGGTGGCAAACAATGAGCAGTTCTTC. It codes for CASSLLVRVANNEQFF.

The chain has TRBV3-1 and TRBJ2-5; D is unresolved. CDR3 length: 13 amino acids. Germline CDR1 reads LGHDT; CDR2 reads YNNKEL (reference sequence). The V and J ends lost 1 base and 4 bases respectively, with 7 bases between them. The CDR3 here is CASSQVDGETQYF. The DNA for the CDR3 is TGTGCCAGCAGCCAAGTGGACGGAGAGACCCAGTACTTC.

The rearrangement joins TRBV6-1 to TRBJ2-1; 7 bases map to TRBD1. V shed 6 bases and J 2 bases; nucleotides not matched to a gene: 7. CDR3 size: 15 residues. Germline V gene sequence: CDR1 MNHNS, CDR2 SASEGT. The CDR3: CASSRIGGPYNEQFF. CDR3 nucleotides: TGTGCCAGCAGCCGGATAGGGGGCCCCTACAATGAGCAGTTCTTC.

This clonotype has just a few counts. The V gene is TRBV12-3 or TRBV12-4, the J gene TRBJ2-5; D uncertain. This CDR3 has 11 residues. V lost 3 bases and J lost 9, with 8 bases in between. In DNA, the CDR3 is TGTGCCAGCAGTTTCTCCATGGCCCAGTACTTC. Protein sequence: CASSFSMAQYF.

This clonotype has more than one count but fewer than ten. The genes are TRBV20-1 and TRBJ2-7; D might be TRBD2 (6 bases). Trimming cost V 6 bases and J 3 bases, with 15 bases left between them. Germline CDR1 DFQATT, CDR2 SNEGSKA (reference sequence). The CDR3 contains 13 residues. CDR3 protein: CSARTGLRYEQYF. CDR3 coding DNA: TGCAGTGCCCGAACGGGACTGCGCTACGAGCAGTACTTC.

This clonotype has a count of ten or more. CDR3 region: CASRLQGSQETQYF. Written as DNA, the CDR3 is TGTGCCAGCAGGCTACAGGGCTCACAAGAGACCCAGTACTTC. The chain is built from TRBV11-1 and TRBJ2-5; D perhaps matches TRBD1 (6 bases). Germline V gene lookup returns CDR1 SGHAT and CDR2 FQDESV (reference sequence). This CDR3 spans 14 amino acids. The V end lost 6 bases, the J end lost 2 bases, and 13 bases lay between the germline ends.

This clonotype was seen ten or more times. V and J are TRBV12-3 or TRBV12-4 and TRBJ2-1; 9 bases fit TRBD2. This CDR3 region has 17 residues. With 6 bases clipped from V and 3 bases from J, the junction kept 12 bases outside the gene matches. DNA of the CDR3: TGTGCCAGCAGCCGCCTGGGGGCTAGCGGGGACTACAATGAGCAGTTCTTC. Translated, it gives CASSRLGASGDYNEQFF.

The chain carries TRBV5-1 and TRBJ2-2; 8 positions match TRBD2. Germline lookup yields CDR1 SGHRS and CDR2 YFSETQ. Trimming at V came to 7 bases and at J to 5 bases, leaving 10 bases not matched to a gene. This CDR3 is 15 amino acids long. Here the CDR3 reads CASGSGLAVTGELFF. The DNA of the CDR3 is TGCGCCAGCGGCTCAGGACTAGCCGTAACCGGGGAGCTGTTTTTT.

This chain uses TRBV6-2 or TRBV6-3 with TRBJ2-1; 12 bases fit TRBD2. Germline lookup yields CDR1 MNHEY and CDR2 SVGEGT. The CDR3 consists of 16 residues. V lost 0 bases, J lost 9 bases, and 6 bases stayed unmatched. The CDR3 is CASSYSRTSGISEQFF. CDR3 coding DNA: TGTGCCAGCAGTTACTCGAGGACTAGCGGGATAAGTGAGCAGTTCTTC.

This clonotype was observed a handful of times. This sequence joins TRBV20-1 and TRBJ2-3; 12 nucleotides agree with TRBD2. CDR1 is DFQATT and CDR2 is SNEGSKA in the germline V gene (reference sequence). This CDR3 has 16 residues. The J segment lost 6 bases and the V segment lost 5 bases, leaving 12 bases of the junction unmatched. CDR3 in amino acids: CSAGPGTSGPWDTQYF. The CDR3 DNA is TGCAGTGCTGGCCCCGGGACTAGCGGGCCCTGGGATACGCAGTATTTT.

V usage is TRBV12-3 or TRBV12-4 and J usage is TRBJ2-1; D possibly matches TRBD1 or TRBD2 (5 bases each). The ends were cut back, 6 bases at V and 2 bases at J, with 14 bases in the middle. There are 15 residues in the CDR3. CDR3 sequence (DNA): TGTGCCAGCAGCCGCCTGGGGCGGGCCTACAATGAGCAGTTCTTC. Translating gives CASSRLGRAYNEQFF.